Listed below are T cell receptor beta chains from one sample, sequenced in a study of post-analysis software for immune sequencing data. Via MiXCR, TCRdb re-called the PCR reads, giving one row per CDR3 protein. The table has 750,000 to 950,000 distinct CDR3 sequences, roughly half seen once. The sample was blood. The receptors shown here come from a girl aged 5 to 17 with multiple sclerosis. Each CDR3 is given with its conserved first and last residue. The D gene is left open where the match is weak. Size values are once, few and many counts, or a class for expanded clones, and some rows have none.

CDR3 protein: CASSLWDSNQPQHF
V gene: TRBV12-3/TRBV12-4
D gene: .
clone size: .
J gene: TRBJ1-5

CDR3 protein: CASSGSEGWGYTF
V gene: TRBV7-2
D gene: .
clone size: .
J gene: TRBJ1-2

CDR3 protein: CSVASGGVTDTQYF
V gene: TRBV29-1
D gene: TRBD2
clone size: few
J gene: TRBJ2-3

CDR3 protein: CASSVVGTEDTEAFF
V gene: TRBV9
D gene: .
clone size: .
J gene: TRBJ1-1

CDR3 protein: CASRSGTVKAFF
V gene: TRBV12-3/TRBV12-4
D gene: TRBD1
clone size: .
J gene: TRBJ1-1

CDR3 protein: CSVDLDRGPPEGYTF
V gene: TRBV29-1
D gene: TRBD1
clone size: .
J gene: TRBJ1-2

CDR3 protein: CASSKGGLVGANVLTF
V gene: TRBV11-2
D gene: TRBD1
clone size: .
J gene: TRBJ2-6

CDR3 protein: CASSLCSTSGAYEQYF
V gene: TRBV5-1
D gene: TRBD2
clone size: .
J gene: TRBJ2-7

CDR3 protein: CASSLFDAGGPYNEQFF
V gene: TRBV7-3
D gene: TRBD2
clone size: .
J gene: TRBJ2-1

CDR3 protein: CSVLPVNSYEQYF
V gene: TRBV20-1
D gene: .
clone size: few
J gene: TRBJ2-7

CDR3 protein: CAIVRGPKGDTQYF
V gene: TRBV6-1
D gene: .
clone size: .
J gene: TRBJ2-3

CDR3 protein: CATSRAERGEQYF
V gene: TRBV15
D gene: .
clone size: .
J gene: .

CDR3 protein: CASSMDSPTYEQYF
V gene: TRBV5-1
D gene: .
clone size: .
J gene: TRBJ2-7

CDR3 protein: CASSPLPSGGSTGANVLTF
V gene: TRBV18
D gene: TRBD2
clone size: .
J gene: TRBJ2-6

CDR3 protein: CASSSPKTSGRYNEQFF
V gene: TRBV19
D gene: TRBD2
clone size: .
J gene: TRBJ2-1

CDR3 protein: CSESGSSYNEQFF
V gene: TRBV20-1
D gene: .
clone size: .
J gene: TRBJ2-1

CDR3 protein: CASSSGKQRSGAEKLFF
V gene: TRBV7-2
D gene: .
clone size: .
J gene: TRBJ1-4

CDR3 protein: CASRSTEAFF
V gene: TRBV6-1
D gene: .
clone size: .
J gene: TRBJ1-1

CDR3 protein: CSARLNTEAFF
V gene: TRBV20-1
D gene: .
clone size: .
J gene: TRBJ1-1

CDR3 protein: CASSLEGAEQFF
V gene: TRBV5-1
D gene: TRBD1
clone size: few
J gene: TRBJ2-1

CDR3 protein: CSVNSYNEQFF
V gene: TRBV29-1
D gene: .
clone size: .
J gene: TRBJ2-1

CDR3 protein: CASRMRGSSYEQYF
V gene: TRBV12-3/TRBV12-4
D gene: TRBD2
clone size: .
J gene: TRBJ2-7

CDR3 protein: CSARHAGAISETPYF
V gene: TRBV20-1
D gene: TRBD2
clone size: .
J gene: TRBJ2-7

CDR3 protein: CASSPGQGDEQYF
V gene: TRBV2
D gene: TRBD1
clone size: .
J gene: .

CDR3 protein: CSAGRPRDRVNEQYF
V gene: TRBV20-1
D gene: .
clone size: .
J gene: TRBJ2-7

CDR3 protein: CASSLASPHEQYF
V gene: TRBV5-1
D gene: .
clone size: few
J gene: TRBJ2-7

CDR3 protein: CASSPKWGQPQHF
V gene: TRBV12-3/TRBV12-4
D gene: .
clone size: .
J gene: TRBJ1-5

CDR3 protein: CASSVVNSNTEAFF
V gene: TRBV9
D gene: .
clone size: .
J gene: TRBJ1-1

CDR3 protein: CASSLASSRPPSTDTQYF
V gene: TRBV7-2
D gene: .
clone size: few
J gene: TRBJ2-3

CDR3 protein: CASSGLAGIETQYF
V gene: TRBV25-1
D gene: TRBD2
clone size: .
J gene: TRBJ2-5

CDR3 protein: CSVESPRGEKLFF
V gene: TRBV29-1
D gene: .
clone size: .
J gene: TRBJ1-4